This TCR beta chain was retrieved from a study of T cell changes during pregnancy in multiple sclerosis. The CDR3 totals 16 residues. Here immunoSEQ multiplex PCR was the method, and the copy in TCRdb shows in-frame clones only, minus some. Among tens of thousands of clones, roughly 90% were seen once, and the ten largest hold roughly 5%. V usage is TRBV21-1 and J usage is TRBJ2-2; the table's D call, TRBD2, has no DNA check behind it. TRBV21-1 is a listed pseudogene. This receptor was taken from a female donor in good health, enrolled as a control in a pregnancy study. Sequenced material: peripheral blood, taken in the third trimester of pregnancy. The CDR3 DNA reads as TGTGCCAGCATCCGACCTCGGGAGGGGAGCACCGGGGAGCTGTTTTTT. This gives the protein CASIRPREGSTGELFF.